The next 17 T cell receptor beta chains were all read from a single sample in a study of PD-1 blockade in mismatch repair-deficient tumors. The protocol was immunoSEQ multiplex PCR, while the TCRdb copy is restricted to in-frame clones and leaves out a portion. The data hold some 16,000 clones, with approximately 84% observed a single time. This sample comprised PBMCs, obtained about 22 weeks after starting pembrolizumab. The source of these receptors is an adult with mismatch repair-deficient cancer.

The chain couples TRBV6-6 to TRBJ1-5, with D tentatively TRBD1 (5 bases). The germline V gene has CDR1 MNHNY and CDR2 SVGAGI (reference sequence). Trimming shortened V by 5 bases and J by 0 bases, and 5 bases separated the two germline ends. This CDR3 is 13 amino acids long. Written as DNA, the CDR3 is TGTGCCAGCAGTACAGGTAGCAATCAGCCCCAGCATTTT. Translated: CASSTGSNQPQHF.

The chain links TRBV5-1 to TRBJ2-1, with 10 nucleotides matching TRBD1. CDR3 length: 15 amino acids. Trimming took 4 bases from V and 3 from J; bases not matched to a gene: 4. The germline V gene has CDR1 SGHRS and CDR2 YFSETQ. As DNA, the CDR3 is TGCGCCAGCAGCCGGACAGGGGGTTTCTACAATGAGCAGTTCTTC. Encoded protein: CASSRTGGFYNEQFF.

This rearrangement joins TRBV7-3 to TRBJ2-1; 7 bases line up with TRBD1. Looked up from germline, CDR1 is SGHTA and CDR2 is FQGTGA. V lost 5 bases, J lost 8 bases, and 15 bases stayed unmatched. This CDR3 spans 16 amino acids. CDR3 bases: TGTGCCAGCAGCACTCGACAGGGTGGAACGGCGGATGAGCAGTTCTTC. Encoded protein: CASSTRQGGTADEQFF.

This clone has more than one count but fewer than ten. The CDR3, as DNA: TGTGCCAGTCGAGCGGGAGACCTCACAGATACGCAGTATTTT. This gives the protein CASRAGDLTDTQYF. V usage is TRBV19 and J usage is TRBJ2-3, with TRBD2 identical over 8 bases. This CDR3 region has 14 residues. Trimming at V came to 8 bases and at J to 2 bases, leaving 6 bases not matched to a gene. The germline gives CDR1 LNHDA, CDR2 SQIVND (reference sequence).

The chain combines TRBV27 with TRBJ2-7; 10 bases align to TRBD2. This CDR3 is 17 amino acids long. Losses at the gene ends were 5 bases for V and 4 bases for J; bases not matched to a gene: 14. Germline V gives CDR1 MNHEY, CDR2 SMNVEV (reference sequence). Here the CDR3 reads CASSAQRASGSEYEQYF. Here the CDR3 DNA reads TGTGCCAGCAGTGCGCAGAGGGCTAGCGGGAGTGAATACGAGCAGTACTTC.

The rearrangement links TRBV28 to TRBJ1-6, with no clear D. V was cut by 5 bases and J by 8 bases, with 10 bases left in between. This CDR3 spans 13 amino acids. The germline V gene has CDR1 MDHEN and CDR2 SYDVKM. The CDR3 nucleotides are TGTGCCAGCAGTAGGCAGGTGCATTCACCCCTCCACTTT. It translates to CASSRQVHSPLHF. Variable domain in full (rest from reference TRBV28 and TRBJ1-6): DVKVTQSSRYLVKRTGEKVFLECVQDMDHENMFWYRQDPGLGLRLIYFSYDVKMKEKGDIPEGYSVSREKKERFSLILESASTNQTSMYLCASSRQVHSPLHFGNGTRLTVT.

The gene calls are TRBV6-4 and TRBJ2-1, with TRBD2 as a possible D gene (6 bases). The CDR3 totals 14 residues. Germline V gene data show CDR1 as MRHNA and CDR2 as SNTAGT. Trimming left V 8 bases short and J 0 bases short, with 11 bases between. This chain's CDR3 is CASSPSDSYNEQFF. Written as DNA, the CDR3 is TGTGCCAGCTCTCCTAGCGACTCCTACAATGAGCAGTTCTTC.

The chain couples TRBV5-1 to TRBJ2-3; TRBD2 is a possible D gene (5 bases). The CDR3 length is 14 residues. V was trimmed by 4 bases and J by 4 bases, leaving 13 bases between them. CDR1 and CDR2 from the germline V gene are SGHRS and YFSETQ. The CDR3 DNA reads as TGCGCCAGCAGCCTCTTAGGAGGTGCAGATACGCAGTATTTT. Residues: CASSLLGGADTQYF. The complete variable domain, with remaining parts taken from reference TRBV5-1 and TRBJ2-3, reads KAGVTQTPRYLIKTRGQQVTLSCSPISGHRSVSWYQQTPGQGLQFLFEYFSETQRNKGNFPGRFSGRQFSNSRSEMNVSTLELGDSALYLCASSLLGGADTQYFGPGTRLTVL.

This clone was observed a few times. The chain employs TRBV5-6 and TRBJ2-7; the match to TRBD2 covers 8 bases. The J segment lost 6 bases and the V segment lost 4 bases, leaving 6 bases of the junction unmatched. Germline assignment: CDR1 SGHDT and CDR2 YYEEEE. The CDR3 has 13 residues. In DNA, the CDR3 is TGTGCCAGCAGCCGACTAGCGCCCTCCGAGCAGTACTTC. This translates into CASSRLAPSEQYF.

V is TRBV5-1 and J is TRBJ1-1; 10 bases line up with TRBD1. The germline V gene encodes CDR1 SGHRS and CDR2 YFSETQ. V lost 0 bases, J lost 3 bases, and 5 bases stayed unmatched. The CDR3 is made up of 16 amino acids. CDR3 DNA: TGCGCCAGCAGCTTGGGCGGGACAGGGGAACACACTGAAGCTTTCTTT. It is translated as CASSLGGTGEHTEAFF.

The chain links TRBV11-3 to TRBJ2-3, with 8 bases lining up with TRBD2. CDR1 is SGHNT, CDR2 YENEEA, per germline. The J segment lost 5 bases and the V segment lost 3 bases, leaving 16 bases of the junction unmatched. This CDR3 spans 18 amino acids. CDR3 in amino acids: CASSLGRAGGAGEDTQYF. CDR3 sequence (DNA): TGTGCCAGCAGCTTGGGGAGGGCGGGAGGTGCAGGGGAAGATACGCAGTATTTT.

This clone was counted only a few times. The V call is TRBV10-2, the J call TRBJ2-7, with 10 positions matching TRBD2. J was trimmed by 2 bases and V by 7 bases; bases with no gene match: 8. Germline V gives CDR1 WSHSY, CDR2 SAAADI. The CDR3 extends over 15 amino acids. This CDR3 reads CASTEQLAGPYEQYF. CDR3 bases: TGCGCCAGCACCGAGCAACTAGCGGGACCCTACGAGCAGTACTTC.

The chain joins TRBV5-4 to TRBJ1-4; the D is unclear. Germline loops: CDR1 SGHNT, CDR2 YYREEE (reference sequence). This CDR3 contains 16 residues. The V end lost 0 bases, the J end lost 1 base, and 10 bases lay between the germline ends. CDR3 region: CASSLDPRETNEKLFF. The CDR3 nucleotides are TGTGCCAGCAGCTTGGACCCCCGGGAAACTAATGAAAAACTGTTTTTT.

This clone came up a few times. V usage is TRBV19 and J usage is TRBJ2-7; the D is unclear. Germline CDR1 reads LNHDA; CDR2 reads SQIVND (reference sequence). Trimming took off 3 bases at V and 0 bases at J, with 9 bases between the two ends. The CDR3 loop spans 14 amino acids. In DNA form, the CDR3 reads TGTGCCAGTAGTATCCCAGGTTCCTCCTACGAGCAGTACTTC. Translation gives CASSIPGSSYEQYF.

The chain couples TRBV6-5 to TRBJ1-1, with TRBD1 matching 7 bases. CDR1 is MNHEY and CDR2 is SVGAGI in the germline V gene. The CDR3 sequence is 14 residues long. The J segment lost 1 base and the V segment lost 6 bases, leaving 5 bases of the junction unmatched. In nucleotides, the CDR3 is TGTGCCAGCAGAATGACAGGGTCGAACACTGAAGCTTTCTTT. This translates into CASRMTGSNTEAFF.

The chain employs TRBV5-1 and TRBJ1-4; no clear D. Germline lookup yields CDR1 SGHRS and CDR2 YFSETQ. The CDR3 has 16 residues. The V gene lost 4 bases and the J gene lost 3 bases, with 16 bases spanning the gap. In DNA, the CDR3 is TGCGCCAGCAGCCCCCTTCCGGCAGGCTCTAATGAAAAACTGTTTTTT. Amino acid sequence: CASSPLPAGSNEKLFF.

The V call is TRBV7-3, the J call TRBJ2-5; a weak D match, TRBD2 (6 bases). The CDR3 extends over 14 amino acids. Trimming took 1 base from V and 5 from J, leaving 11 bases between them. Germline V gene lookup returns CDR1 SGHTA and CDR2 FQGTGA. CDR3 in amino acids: CASSLNAGMETQYF. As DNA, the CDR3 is TGTGCCAGCAGCTTAAACGCGGGAATGGAGACCCAGTACTTC.